The rows below give T cell receptor beta chains drawn from one sample of a study of shared clonotypes between healthy human individuals. Some clones are missing from TCRdb's copy, which holds only in-frame ones; the method was immunoSEQ multiplex PCR. The sample holds 2 million or so clones, 85% to 95% seen once. The specimen was naive CD4+ T cells sorted from blood. These receptors all come from a man younger than 35 in good health. Each CDR3 is given with its conserved first and last residue. The D gene is left open where the match is weak. Size is stated for part of the rows, as once, few or many counts, or as a class when the clone is expanded.

J,size,D,V,DNA,CDR3
TRBJ1-5,.,.,TRBV25-1,TGTGCCAGCAGTGAAGCAGGGTCTCATCAGCCCCAGCATTTT,CASSEAGSHQPQHF
TRBJ2-7,.,.,TRBV10-3,TGTGCCACCCTTGTGGATCCGTCCTACGAGCAGTACTTC,CATLVDPSYEQYF
TRBJ2-1,.,TRBD2,TRBV9,TGTGCCAGCAGCCCGAGGCCTAGCGGGAGATCTTTGAGCTCCTACAATGAGCAGTTCTTC,CASSPRPSGRSLSSYNEQFF
TRBJ2-3,.,.,TRBV2,TGTGCCAGCAGTGTGTACCCAACGGTGAGCACAGATACGCAGTATTTT,CASSVYPTVSTDTQYF
TRBJ1-3,.,.,TRBV7-9,TGTGCCAGCAGCTTTGTAAGGGAGCCTGGAAACACCATATATTTT,CASSFVREPGNTIYF
TRBJ1-2,.,.,TRBV6-1,TGTGCCAGCAGTGAATCGTCCGGGACAATCCCTAACTATGGCTACACCTTC,CASSESSGTIPNYGYTF
TRBJ1-5,.,.,TRBV19,TGTGCCAGTAGCAATGTGGGGCAGTCTAATCAGCCCCAGCATTTT,CASSNVGQSNQPQHF
TRBJ1-3,.,.,TRBV30,TGTGCCTGGAGTCCCCACACTGGAAACACCATATATTTT,CAWSPHTGNTIYF
TRBJ2-7,.,.,TRBV11-2,TGTGCCAGCAGCTTAAGTGATAACATCTACGAGCAGTACTTC,CASSLSDNIYEQYF
TRBJ1-2,once,.,TRBV7-2,TGTGCCAGCAGCTTAGGAAGCCCCCGGGGCAACTATGGCTACACCTTC,CASSLGSPRGNYGYTF
TRBJ1-2,.,TRBD1,TRBV7-2,TGTGCCAGCAGCTTAGTCGGGACAGGGCCCTTCGACAACTATGGCTACACCTTC,CASSLVGTGPFDNYGYTF
TRBJ1-3,.,.,TRBV9,TGTGCCAGCAGCCCTACGGTTTTCGACAGAGGAAACACCATATATTTT,CASSPTVFDRGNTIYF
TRBJ1-5,.,.,TRBV9,TGTGCCAGCAGCGTAGAAGGACTCACCAATCAGCCCCAGCATTTT,CASSVEGLTNQPQHF
TRBJ1-2,.,.,TRBV6-6,TGTGCCAGCAGCCTTAACAATTTGGGTCATGGCTACACCTTC,CASSLNNLGHGYTF
TRBJ2-6,.,.,TRBV4-2,TGTGCCAGCAGCCAAGAGGGTGCTGGGGCCAACGTCCTGACTTTC,CASSQEGAGANVLTF
TRBJ2-7,.,.,TRBV19,TGTGCCACCAAAGGGCAGGGGTCCTACGAGCAGTACTTC,CATKGQGSYEQYF
TRBJ2-2,.,.,TRBV25-1,TGTGCCAGCAGTGATCCAGGGCTCAACACCGGGGAGCTGTTTTTT,CASSDPGLNTGELFF
TRBJ2-1,.,.,TRBV7-9,TGTGCCAGCAGCTTAGGACCCGCTGCCAATGAGCAGTTCTTC,CASSLGPAANEQFF
TRBJ2-2,.,.,TRBV19,TGTGCCAGTAGTAAAGGACTAACCACCGGGGAGCTGTTTTTT,CASSKGLTTGELFF
TRBJ2-1,.,.,TRBV5-1,TGCGCCAGCAGCTCGCCGGGCCAATCCTACAATGAGCAGTTCTTC,CASSSPGQSYNEQFF
TRBJ2-3,.,.,TRBV6-1,TGTGCCAGCACCAGGACAGTTAGCACAGATACGCAGTATTTT,CASTRTVSTDTQYF
TRBJ1-4,.,.,TRBV2,TGTGCCAGCAGCCCGGCTGAATATGAAAAACTGTTTTTT,CASSPAEYEKLFF
TRBJ1-1,.,TRBD1,TRBV7-2,TGTGCCAGCAGCGCGCAGACAGGGGGCCTCGCTGCTTTCTTT,CASSAQTGGLAAFF
TRBJ1-6,.,.,TRBV4-3,TGCGCCAGCAGCCAAGAGAGGTCACCCCTCCACTTT,CASSQERSPLHF
TRBJ1-5,.,TRBD1,TRBV7-2,TGTGCCAGCAGCTTAGTCGGGACAGCTTATAGCAATCAGCCCCAGCATTTT,CASSLVGTAYSNQPQHF
TRBJ1-6,.,.,TRBV7-2,TGTGCCAGCAGCTGGAAGGATAATTCACCCCTCCACTTT,CASSWKDNSPLHF
TRBJ1-4,.,.,TRBV5-1,TGCGCCAGCAGCTTGGTCCCAGGGCTTAATGAAAAACTGTTTTTT,CASSLVPGLNEKLFF
TRBJ2-7,.,TRBD1,TRBV5-1,TGCGCCAGCAGTCCAGGGGGCCAATCCTACGAGCAGTACTTC,CASSPGGQSYEQYF
TRBJ1-6,.,.,TRBV5-1,TGCGCCAGCAGCTCACAGGGTACTAATTCACCCCTCCACTTT,CASSSQGTNSPLHF
TRBJ1-3,.,.,TRBV11-2,TGTGCCAGCAGCTTAGATCGGTCGGGGGTCTCTGGAAACACCATATATTTT,CASSLDRSGVSGNTIYF
TRBJ2-1,.,TRBD2,TRBV10-3,TGTGCCATCAGTGGGACTAGCGGAACAGTTAATGAGCAGTTCTTC,CAISGTSGTVNEQFF
TRBJ1-5,.,.,TRBV28,TGTGCCAGCAGTTTAGCACAGCATAGCAATCAGCCCCAGCATTTT,CASSLAQHSNQPQHF
TRBJ2-2,.,.,TRBV4-1,TGCGCCAGCAGATCGGCACCCGCGAACACCGGGGAGCTGTTTTTT,CASRSAPANTGELFF
TRBJ1-6,.,.,TRBV4-3,TGCGCCAGCAGCCAAGATGGGGTTGGTTCACCCCTCCACTTT,CASSQDGVGSPLHF
TRBJ1-3,.,.,TRBV4-1,TGCGCCAGCAGAGTAGTGGGGCGCGGTGGAAACACCATATATTTT,CASRVVGRGGNTIYF
TRBJ2-2,.,.,TRBV2,TGTGCCAGCAGTGCAACAGGGTTTGTCCCCGGGGAGCTGTTTTTT,CASSATGFVPGELFF
TRBJ2-7,.,TRBD2,TRBV7-2,TGTGCCAGCAGCTTAGCTCGTGCGGGAGGGCCGTTCGAGCAGTACTTC,CASSLARAGGPFEQYF
TRBJ2-5,.,.,TRBV7-2,TGTGCCAGCAGCTCCATGGTCGCGACCCAGTACTTC,CASSSMVATQYF
TRBJ1-1,once,.,TRBV6-1,TGTGCCAGCAGTGAAACCCGCCTGAACACTGAAGCTTTCTTT,CASSETRLNTEAFF
TRBJ2-5,once,TRBD1,TRBV18,TGTGCCAGCTCACAGCGCTCGGACAGGGATAATCGGGAGACCCAGTACTTC,CASSQRSDRDNRETQYF
TRBJ1-6,.,TRBD1,TRBV18,TGTGCCAGCTCACCATTAGCCCCAGGGGGCAGTAATTCACCCCTCCACTTT,CASSPLAPGGSNSPLHF
TRBJ2-6,once,.,TRBV13,TGTGCCAGCAGCCCCTGGACAGACCGATACTCTGGGGCCAACGTCCTGACTTTC,CASSPWTDRYSGANVLTF
TRBJ1-2,.,.,TRBV5-6,TGTGCCAGCACGCTGATCACGGGACACAGAAGTTATGGCTACACCTTC,CASTLITGHRSYGYTF
TRBJ2-7,.,.,TRBV6-4,TGTGCCAGCAGTTCGGGACAAAATACGGAGCAGTACTTC,CASSSGQNTEQYF
TRBJ2-7,.,TRBD1,TRBV5-1,TGCGCCAGCAGCGGGACAGGGATCCATCTCCGCCCTCTATCCGAGCAGTACTTC,CASSGTGIHLRPLSEQYF
TRBJ2-3,.,TRBD1,TRBV28,TGTGCCAGCAGTTTAGGGGACAGGGTCGGTGATACGCAGTATTTT,CASSLGDRVGDTQYF
TRBJ2-7,.,TRBD2,TRBV19,TGTGCCAGTAAGAGGACGGGAGGGGACTCCTACGAGCAGTACTTC,CASKRTGGDSYEQYF
TRBJ1-1,.,TRBD1,TRBV28,TGTGCCAGCAGTCAAACAGGGGGTTTGACTGAAGCTTTCTTT,CASSQTGGLTEAFF
TRBJ1-5,.,.,TRBV6-1,TGTGCCAGCAGCGGGAGGCAGGGCAATCAGCCCCAGCATTTT,CASSGRQGNQPQHF
TRBJ1-5,.,.,TRBV19,TGTGCCGGAGGTAATAGCAATCAGCCCCAGCATTTT,CAGGNSNQPQHF
TRBJ2-3,.,.,TRBV9,TGTGCCAGCAGCGTAGCTGAGGGAGAAAGTACAGATACGCAGTATTTT,CASSVAEGESTDTQYF
TRBJ2-3,.,.,TRBV15,TGTGCCACCAGCAGACCCCGGCAGGCAGATACGCAGTATTTT,CATSRPRQADTQYF
TRBJ2-3,.,.,TRBV7-9,TGTGCCAGCAGCTGGTCAGGGTCGTCGGATACGCAGTATTTT,CASSWSGSSDTQYF
TRBJ1-5,.,.,TRBV21-1,TGTGCCAGCAGTAACAAGGGGGGCGGCGAGTGTCAGCCCCAGCATTTT,CASSNKGGGECQPQHF
TRBJ2-5,.,TRBD2,TRBV4-1,TGCGCCAGCAGCCAAGCGGGACTAGCGGGGGGGTCAGAGACCCAGTACTTC,CASSQAGLAGGSETQYF
TRBJ1-2,.,.,TRBV20-1,TGCAGTTCGGGGACTAACTATGGCTACACCTTC,CSSGTNYGYTF
TRBJ2-5,.,.,TRBV7-7,TGTGCTAGCAGCTTAGCGGGACAGGGACAAGAGACCCAGTACTTC,CASSLAGQGQETQYF
TRBJ2-7,.,.,TRBV28,TGTGCCAGCAGTTTATTCCCCTACGAGCAGTACTTC,CASSLFPYEQYF
TRBJ2-7,.,.,TRBV5-1,TGCGCCAGCAGCTCGGGGAGCTCCTACGAGCAGTACTTC,CASSSGSSYEQYF